The 25 T cell receptor beta chains below all came from one sample that was sequenced in a study of PD-1 blockade in classical Hodgkin lymphoma. All trial patients relapsed after autologous stem cell transplantation. This table comes from immunoSEQ multiplex PCR, and its TCRdb copy is limited to in-frame clones, with some not included. There are 45,000 to 55,000 clones in the sample; over 70% occur only once, and about 15% lies in the top ten. The specimen comprised peripheral blood mononuclear cells (PBMCs), sampled at baseline. Receptor source: a human donor with classical Hodgkin lymphoma.

This chain uses TRBV18 with TRBJ2-7, with unresolved D. The CDR3 has 13 residues. V was shortened by 6 bases and J by 0 bases, with 9 bases between the two germline ends. Germline lookup yields CDR1 KGHSH and CDR2 LQKENI. CDR3 nucleotide sequence: TGTGCCAGCTCCCCCCCGGACTCCTACGAGCAGTACGTC. The encoded protein is CASSPPDSYEQYV.

The CDR3 DNA follows: TGTGCCAGCCGGGAAGCAACCGGGGAGCTGTTTTTT. Translating it yields CASREATGELFF. V is TRBV18 and J is TRBJ2-2; a weak D match, TRBD2 (5 bases). The CDR3 spans 12 residues. Trimming shortened V by 8 bases and J by 5 bases, and 9 bases separated the two germline ends. Germline V gene data show CDR1 as KGHSH and CDR2 as LQKENI. Drawing the rest from reference TRBV18 and TRBJ2-2, the complete variable domain is NAGVMQNPRHLVRRRGQEARLRCSPMKGHSHVYWYRQLPEEGLKFMVYLQKENIIDESGMPKERFSAEFPKEGPSILRIQQVVRGDSAAYFCASREATGELFFGEGSRLTVL.

The chain joins TRBV2 to TRBJ2-4, with 7 bases matching TRBD2. V dropped 7 bases and J dropped 6; count of bases not matched to a gene: 9. The CDR3 runs to 14 residues. In germline, CDR1 is SNHLY, CDR2 FYNNEI. CDR3 residues: CASTRSGTGNIQYF. DNA of the CDR3: TGTGCCAGCACTAGGAGCGGGACGGGAAACATTCAGTACTTC.

The chain has TRBV28 and TRBJ2-2; no firm D call. Germline V gene sequence: CDR1 MDHEN, CDR2 SYDVKM. V lost 4 bases and J 3 bases, leaving 3 bases between the germline ends. The CDR3 is 12 amino acids. The CDR3 is CASSSHTGELFF. DNA for the CDR3: TGTGCCAGCAGTTCGCACACCGGGGAGCTGTTTTTT.

This rearrangement joins TRBV7-2 to TRBJ2-7, with 9 positions matching TRBD2. V shed 1 base and J 3 bases; nucleotides not matched to a gene: 4. This CDR3 has 15 residues. From germline, CDR1 is SGHTA and CDR2 FQGNSA. CDR3 DNA: TGTGCCAGCAGCTTAGGCGGGAGGGAGGTCTACGAGCAGTACTTC. As protein: CASSLGGREVYEQYF.

This clone occurred once. V gene TRBV7-8 combines with J gene TRBJ1-2; tentative D call: TRBD1 (5 bases). The V end lost 5 bases, the J end lost 2 bases, and 15 bases lay between the germline ends. Per the germline V gene, CDR1 is SGHVS and CDR2 is FQNEAQ. The CDR3 is 15 amino acids. The CDR3 loop reads CASSHLGAVNYGYTF. CDR3 DNA: TGTGCCAGCAGCCACCTTGGGGCGGTGAACTATGGCTACACCTTC.

The V and J genes are TRBV4-3 and TRBJ1-2; TRBD1 aligns across 8 bases. The CDR3 is 16 amino acids. Germline V gives CDR1 LGHNA, CDR2 YSLEER. The junction had 7 bases not matched to a gene; V was cut back by 0 bases and J by 4 bases. The CDR3 is CASSQDAGGAIYGYTF. Written as DNA, the CDR3 is TGCGCCAGCAGCCAAGACGCAGGGGGCGCGATCTATGGCTACACCTTC.

V usage is TRBV4-1 and J usage is TRBJ2-2; TRBD1 matches at 9 bases. Germline assignment: CDR1 MGHRA and CDR2 YSYEKL. CDR3 size: 20 residues. V lost 0 bases and J lost 4; bases outside the gene matches: 15. CDR3 nucleotides: TGCGCCAGCAGCCAAGATAGGGGACAGGGCCTTCCTCGGGGCACCGGGGAGCTGTTTTTT. Its protein is CASSQDRGQGLPRGTGELFF.

This clone came up a few times. The chain has TRBV6-5 and TRBJ1-2; the D is unclear. The V and J ends lost 0 bases and 4 bases respectively, with 9 bases between them. The CDR3 sequence is 14 residues long. Germline-derived CDR1 and CDR2 are MNHEY and SVGAGI. CDR3: CASSYSAGLYGYTF. DNA for the CDR3: TGTGCCAGCAGTTACTCGGCGGGCCTCTATGGCTACACCTTC.

This clone was counted a few times. The chain carries TRBV30 and TRBJ2-5, with D hard to call. Trimming removed 2 bases at V and 4 bases at J, with 8 bases between. The CDR3 runs 12 residues. Germline CDR1 is GTSNPN and CDR2 is SVGIG (reference sequence). The CDR3 sequence: CAWSFVGETQYF. The DNA for the CDR3 is TGTGCCTGGAGTTTCGTGGGAGAGACCCAGTACTTC.

This chain uses TRBV10-3 with TRBJ1-2; 10 positions match TRBD1. The CDR3 covers 15 residues. V trimming: 0 bases; J trimming: 8 bases; junction bases outside the gene matches: 6. The germline V gene encodes CDR1 ENHRY and CDR2 SYGVKD. The CDR3 sequence: CAISESRQGARGYTF. The CDR3 DNA sequence: TGTGCCATCAGTGAGTCCCGACAGGGGGCAAGGGGCTACACCTTC.

The chain links TRBV27 to TRBJ1-4, with D hard to call. Trimming took off 5 bases at V and 8 bases at J, with 18 bases between the two ends. Germline lookup yields CDR1 MNHEY and CDR2 SMNVEV (reference sequence). The CDR3 consists of 15 residues. CDR3 in amino acids: CASSTPTSGHEKLFF. In DNA form, the CDR3 reads TGTGCCAGCAGTACACCGACGTCAGGCCACGAAAAACTGTTTTTT. The full variable domain, completed using reference TRBV27 and TRBJ1-4, is EAQVTQNPRYLITVTGKKLTVTCSQNMNHEYMSWYRQDPGLGLRQIYYSMNVEVTDKGDVPEGYKVSRKEKRNFPLILESPSPNQTSLYFCASSTPTSGHEKLFFGSGTQLSVL.

This rearrangement joins TRBV10-3 to TRBJ2-1; D might be TRBD1 or TRBD2, each matching 5 bases. The CDR3 spans 16 residues. V shed 6 bases and J shed 2 bases, with 17 bases lying between them. Germline CDR1 ENHRY, CDR2 SYGVKD. The CDR3 nucleotides read TGTGCCATCAGCCCGGGACCACCCCCGGCCTACAATGAGCAGTTCTTC. As protein: CAISPGPPPAYNEQFF.

The rearrangement links TRBV7-2 to TRBJ2-1; 10 bases match TRBD2. V dropped 2 bases and J dropped 5; count of bases not matched to a gene: 3. Germline V gene lookup returns CDR1 SGHTA and CDR2 FQGNSA. This CDR3 region has 15 residues. In nucleotides, the CDR3 is TGTGCCAGCAGCTTAACTAGCGGGACACACAATGAGCAGTTCTTC. As protein: CASSLTSGTHNEQFF.

The rearrangement uses TRBV5-6 and TRBJ2-1; tentatively, D is TRBD1 (5 bases). Per the germline V gene, CDR1 is SGHDT and CDR2 is YYEEEE. This CDR3 contains 18 residues. V dropped 0 bases and J dropped 8 bases, with 24 bases sitting between them. The CDR3 DNA follows: TGTGCCAGCAGCTTGGCCACCCCCAGGGTAGGCCGATTGGATGAGCAGTTCTTC. Translation gives CASSLATPRVGRLDEQFF.

The rearrangement uses TRBV29-1 and TRBJ1-1; D is uncertain. CDR3 length: 11 amino acids. Trimming pared 4 bases from V and 4 bases from J, leaving 7 bases between. The germline V gene encodes CDR1 SQVTM and CDR2 ANQGSEA. CDR3 bases: TGCAGCGTTGGGGCCGGCACTGAAGCTTTCTTT. Amino acids: CSVGAGTEAFF. The full variable domain, its missing parts supplied by reference TRBV29-1 and TRBJ1-1, is SAVISQKPSRDICQRGTSLTIQCQVDSQVTMMFWYRQQPGQSLTLIATANQGSEATYESGFVIDKFPISRPNLTFSTLTVSNMSPEDSSIYLCSVGAGTEAFFGQGTRLTVV.

This clone is a singleton in its sample. V usage is TRBV2 and J usage is TRBJ1-2; possible D gene TRBD1, 5 bases. The germline V gene encodes CDR1 SNHLY and CDR2 FYNNEI. V was cut by 9 bases and J by 5 bases, with 19 bases left in between. The CDR3 spans 14 residues. The CDR3 region is CASIVEGLSYGYTF. The CDR3 DNA reads TGTGCCAGTATTGTGGAGGGACTCTCTTATGGCTACACCTTC.

The CDR3 DNA follows: TGTGCCAGCAGCCTGCTATTGAGCTCCTACAATGAGCAGTTCTTC. This sequence encodes CASSLLLSSYNEQFF. This chain uses TRBV14 with TRBJ2-1; D is undetermined. Trimming took 4 bases from V and 0 from J, leaving 10 bases between them. Germline V gene lookup returns CDR1 SGHDN and CDR2 FVKESK. This CDR3 spans 15 amino acids.

V and J are TRBV28 and TRBJ2-5; D might be TRBD2 (8 bases). V lost 6 bases to trimming and J lost 3 bases, with 20 bases between them. CDR1 is MDHEN and CDR2 is SYDVKM in the germline V gene. There are 16 residues in the CDR3. DNA of the CDR3: TGTGCCAGCAGCCAGGATAGCGGGACAGCAAAAGAGACCCAGTACTTC. It yields the protein CASSQDSGTAKETQYF. The variable domain in full, with the rest retrieved from reference TRBV28 and TRBJ2-5, is DVKVTQSSRYLVKRTGEKVFLECVQDMDHENMFWYRQDPGLGLRLIYFSYDVKMKEKGDIPEGYSVSREKKERFSLILESASTNQTSMYLCASSQDSGTAKETQYFGPGTRLLVL.

This clone was seen just once. The rearrangement links TRBV5-1 to TRBJ2-3; TRBD1 matches 8 bases. J lost 6 bases, V lost 0 bases, and 3 bases had no gene match. The CDR3 is 14 amino acids. Germline V gene lookup returns CDR1 SGHRS and CDR2 YFSETQ. The CDR3 DNA sequence: TGCGCCAGCAGCTTGGCTACAGGGGGGGATACGCAGTATTTT. Protein: CASSLATGGDTQYF.

This clone was seen only once. This sequence joins TRBV19 and TRBJ1-5, with D uncertain. Germline V gene sequence: CDR1 LNHDA, CDR2 SQIVND (reference sequence). This CDR3 has 12 residues. The germline V and J ends were trimmed by 1 base and 8 bases, with 6 bases remaining between them. CDR3 amino acids: CASSIGPKPQHF. CDR3 DNA: TGTGCCAGTAGTATAGGGCCTAAGCCCCAGCATTTT.

This clone has a handful of counts. The chain carries TRBV7-8 and TRBJ1-5; D might be TRBD1 (6 bases). Per germline, CDR1 SGHVS and CDR2 FQNEAQ. This CDR3 is 13 amino acids long. Trimming removed 5 bases from V and 7 bases from J, with 12 bases in between. The DNA of the CDR3 is TGTGCCAGCAGCGCAGGGGAAATCCAGCCCCAGCATTTT. Translation: CASSAGEIQPQHF.

The genes are TRBV19 and TRBJ1-1, with 7 nucleotides matching TRBD1. Germline CDR1 and CDR2: LNHDA and SQIVND (reference sequence). The CDR3 is 16 amino acids. V shed 6 bases, J shed 4 bases, and the junction held 14 bases outside the gene matches. The CDR3 reads CASRTGLLGMGTEAFF. CDR3 DNA sequence: TGTGCCAGTAGGACAGGGTTACTGGGTATGGGCACTGAAGCTTTCTTT.

The chain links TRBV10-2 to TRBJ1-1; tentatively, D is TRBD1 (6 bases). The CDR3 runs to 13 residues. Trimming took off 10 bases at V and 1 base at J, with 13 bases between the two ends. CDR1 WSHSY and CDR2 SAAADI come from the germline V gene. CDR3 coding DNA: TGCGCCACCCTACAGGGAGGGAACACTGAAGCTTTCTTT. Translated: CATLQGGNTEAFF.

The V gene is TRBV6-6, the J gene TRBJ2-1, with unresolved D. The CDR3 runs to 11 residues. Trimming pared 2 bases from V and 8 bases from J, leaving 4 bases between. Germline CDR1 and CDR2: MNHNY and SVGAGI (reference sequence). Written as DNA, the CDR3 is TGTGCCAGCAGTTACGGGGATGAGCAGTTCTTC. The encoded protein is CASSYGDEQFF.